This T cell receptor (beta chain) was sequenced for a study of blood T cell repertoires in COVID-19. The overall study: From the United States, Italy and Spain came samples of acute and convalescent COVID-19. PBMCs, B-cell-depleted T cells, or T cells provided the cDNA or gDNA that made up the material.

Study processing details: By means of reference gene primer amplification, nucleated cell counts were estimated. Produced via immunoSEQ multiplex PCR; TCRdb's table is partial and in-frame only. V and J calls and clone size are those listed in that table; D and trimming were worked out from the DNA. The table shows roughly 210,000 clones, with about 85% occurring only once. The sequenced material came from peripheral blood. The receptor comes from a man aged 65 to 85 with acute or convalescent COVID-19.

CDR3 in amino acids: CASSQGPQVRETQYF. In DNA, the CDR3 is TGCGCCAGCAGCCAAGGGCCCCAGGTCCGAGAGACCCAGTACTTC. J is TRBJ2-5 and V is TRBV4-1, with D unresolved. This CDR3 region has 15 residues. Between the trimmed V and J ends, which lost 1 base and 4 bases, there was a span of 13 bases. Germline assignment: CDR1 MGHRA and CDR2 YSYEKL.